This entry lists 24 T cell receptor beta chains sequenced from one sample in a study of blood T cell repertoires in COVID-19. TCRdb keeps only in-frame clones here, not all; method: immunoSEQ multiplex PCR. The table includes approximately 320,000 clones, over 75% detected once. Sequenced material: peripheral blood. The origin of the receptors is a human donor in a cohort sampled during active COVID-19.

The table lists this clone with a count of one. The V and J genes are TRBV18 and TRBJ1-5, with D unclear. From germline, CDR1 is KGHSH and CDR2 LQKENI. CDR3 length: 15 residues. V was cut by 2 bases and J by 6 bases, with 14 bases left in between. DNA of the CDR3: TGTGCCAGCTCACCAATCAACGGGTTGGGTCAGCCCCAGCATTTT. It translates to CASSPINGLGQPQHF.

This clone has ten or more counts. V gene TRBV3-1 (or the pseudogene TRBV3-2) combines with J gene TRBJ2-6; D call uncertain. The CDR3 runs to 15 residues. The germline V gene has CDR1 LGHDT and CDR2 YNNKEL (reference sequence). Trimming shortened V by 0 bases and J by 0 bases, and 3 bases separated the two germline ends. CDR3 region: CASSQDNSGANVLTF. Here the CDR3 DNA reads TGTGCCAGCAGCCAAGACAACTCTGGGGCCAACGTCCTGACTTTC.

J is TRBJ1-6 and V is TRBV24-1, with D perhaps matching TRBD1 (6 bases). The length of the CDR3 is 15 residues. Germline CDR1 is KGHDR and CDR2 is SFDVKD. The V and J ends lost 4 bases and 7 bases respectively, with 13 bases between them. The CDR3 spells CATSDLTGLNSPLHF. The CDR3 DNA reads TGTGCCACCAGTGACCTAACAGGGTTGAATTCACCCCTCCACTTT.

CDR3 sequence (DNA): TGTGCCAGCAGCGGAGGACAGAAGGAGGGCTACACCTTC. Translating it yields CASSGGQKEGYTF. The chain has TRBV9 and TRBJ1-2, with D possibly matching TRBD1 (6 bases). The germline CDR1 and CDR2 sequences are SGDLS and YYNGEE. V shed 3 bases and J shed 8 bases, with 14 bases lying between them. This CDR3 region has 13 residues.

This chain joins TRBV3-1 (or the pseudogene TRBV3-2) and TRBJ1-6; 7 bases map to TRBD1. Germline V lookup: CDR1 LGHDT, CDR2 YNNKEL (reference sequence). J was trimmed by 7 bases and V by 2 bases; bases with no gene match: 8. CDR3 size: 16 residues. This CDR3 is CASSQTGDSPNSPLHF. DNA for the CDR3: TGTGCCAGCAGCCAAACGGGGGACAGCCCCAATTCACCCCTCCACTTT.

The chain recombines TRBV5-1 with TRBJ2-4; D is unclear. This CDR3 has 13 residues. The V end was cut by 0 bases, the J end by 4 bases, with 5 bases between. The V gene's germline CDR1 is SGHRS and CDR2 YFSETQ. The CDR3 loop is CASSLGEKNIQYF. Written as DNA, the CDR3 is TGCGCCAGCAGCTTGGGCGAAAAAAACATTCAGTACTTC. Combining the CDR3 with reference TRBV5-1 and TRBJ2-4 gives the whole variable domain KAGVTQTPRYLIKTRGQQVTLSCSPISGHRSVSWYQQTPGQGLQFLFEYFSETQRNKGNFPGRFSGRQFSNSRSEMNVSTLELGDSALYLCASSLGEKNIQYFGAGTRLSVL.

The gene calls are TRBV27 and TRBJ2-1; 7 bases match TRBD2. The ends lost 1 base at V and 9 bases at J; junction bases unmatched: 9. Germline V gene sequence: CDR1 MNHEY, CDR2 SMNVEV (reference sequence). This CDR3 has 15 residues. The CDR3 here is CASSLLATIAGEQFF. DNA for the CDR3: TGTGCCAGCAGTTTATTGGCGACCATAGCGGGTGAGCAGTTCTTC.

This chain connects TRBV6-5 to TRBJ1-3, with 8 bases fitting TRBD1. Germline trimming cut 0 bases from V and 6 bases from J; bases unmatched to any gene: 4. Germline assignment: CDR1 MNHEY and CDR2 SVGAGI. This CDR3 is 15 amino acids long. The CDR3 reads CASSYSDRGENTIYF. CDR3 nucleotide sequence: TGTGCCAGCAGTTACTCCGACAGGGGTGAAAACACCATATATTTT.

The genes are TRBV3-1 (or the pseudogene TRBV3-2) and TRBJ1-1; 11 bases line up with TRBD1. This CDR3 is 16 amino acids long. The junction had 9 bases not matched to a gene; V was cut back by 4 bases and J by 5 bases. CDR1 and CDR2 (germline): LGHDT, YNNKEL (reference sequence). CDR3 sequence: CASSPRDRGIRTEAFF. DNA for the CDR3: TGTGCCAGCAGCCCGCGGGACAGGGGGATTCGGACTGAAGCTTTCTTT.

The CDR3 loop is CASSSTLSSGNTIYF. Here the CDR3 DNA reads TGTGCCAGCAGCTCTACTCTGAGCTCTGGAAACACCATATATTTT. The chain is built from TRBV7-9 and TRBJ1-3; no definite D call. This CDR3 contains 15 residues. V was shortened by 4 bases and J by 0 bases, with 10 bases between the two germline ends. Germline assignment: CDR1 SEHNR and CDR2 FQNEAQ (reference sequence).

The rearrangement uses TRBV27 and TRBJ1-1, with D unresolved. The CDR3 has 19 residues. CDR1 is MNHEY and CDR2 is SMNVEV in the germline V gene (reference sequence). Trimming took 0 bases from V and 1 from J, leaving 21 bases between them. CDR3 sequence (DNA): TGTGCCAGCAGTTTATCGAATCTTCCCGGTTCGCACCAGAACACTGAAGCTTTCTTT. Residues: CASSLSNLPGSHQNTEAFF.

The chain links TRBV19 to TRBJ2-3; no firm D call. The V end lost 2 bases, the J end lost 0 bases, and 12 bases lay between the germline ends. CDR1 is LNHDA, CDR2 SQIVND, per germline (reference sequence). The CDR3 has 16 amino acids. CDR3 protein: CASSILGLTSTDTQYF. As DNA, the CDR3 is TGTGCCAGTAGTATATTAGGCTTGACTAGCACAGATACGCAGTATTTT.

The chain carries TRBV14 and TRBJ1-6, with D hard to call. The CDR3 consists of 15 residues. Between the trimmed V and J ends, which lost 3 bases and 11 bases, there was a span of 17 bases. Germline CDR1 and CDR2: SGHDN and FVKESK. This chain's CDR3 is CASSHLSGPIPPLHF. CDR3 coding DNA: TGTGCCAGCAGCCACCTGTCAGGTCCGATTCCACCCCTCCACTTT. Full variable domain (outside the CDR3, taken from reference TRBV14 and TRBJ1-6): EAGVTQFPSHSVIEKGQTVTLRCDPISGHDNLYWYRRVMGKEIKFLLHFVKESKQDESGMPNNRFLAERTGGTYSTLKVQPAELEDSGVYFCASSHLSGPIPPLHFGNGTRLTVT.

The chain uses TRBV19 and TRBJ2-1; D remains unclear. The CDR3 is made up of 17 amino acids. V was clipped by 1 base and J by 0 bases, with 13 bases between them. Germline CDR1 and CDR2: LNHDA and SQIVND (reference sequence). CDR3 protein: CASSIVEAAASYNEQFF. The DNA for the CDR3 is TGTGCCAGTAGTATAGTTGAGGCGGCGGCCTCCTACAATGAGCAGTTCTTC.

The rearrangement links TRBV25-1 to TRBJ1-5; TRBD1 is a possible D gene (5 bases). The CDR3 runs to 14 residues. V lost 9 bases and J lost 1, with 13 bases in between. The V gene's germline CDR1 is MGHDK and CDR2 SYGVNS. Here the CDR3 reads CASGQGESNQPQHF. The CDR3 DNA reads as TGTGCCAGTGGCCAGGGTGAAAGCAATCAGCCCCAGCATTTT. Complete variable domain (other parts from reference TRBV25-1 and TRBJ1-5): EADIYQTPRYLVIGTGKKITLECSQTMGHDKMYWYQQDPGMELHLIHYSYGVNSTEKGDLSSESTVSRIRTEHFPLTLESARPSHTSQYLCASGQGESNQPQHFGDGTRLSIL.

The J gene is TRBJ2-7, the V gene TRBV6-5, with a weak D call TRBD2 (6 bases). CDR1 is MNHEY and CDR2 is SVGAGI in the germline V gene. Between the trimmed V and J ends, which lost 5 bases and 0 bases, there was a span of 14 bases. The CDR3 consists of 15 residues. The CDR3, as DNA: TGTGCCAGCAGTCCCCAGGCCGGGGGCTCCTACGAGCAGTACTTC. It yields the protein CASSPQAGGSYEQYF.

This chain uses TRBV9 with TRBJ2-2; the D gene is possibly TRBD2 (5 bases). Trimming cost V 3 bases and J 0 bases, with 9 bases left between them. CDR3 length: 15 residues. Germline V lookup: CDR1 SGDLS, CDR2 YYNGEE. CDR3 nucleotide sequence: TGTGCCAGCAGCGATCCCGGGACGAACACCGGGGAGCTGTTTTTT. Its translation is CASSDPGTNTGELFF.

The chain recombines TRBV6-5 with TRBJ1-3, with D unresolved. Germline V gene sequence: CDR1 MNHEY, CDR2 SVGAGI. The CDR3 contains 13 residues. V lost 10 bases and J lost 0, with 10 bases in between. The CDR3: CATAQDSGNTIYF. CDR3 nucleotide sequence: TGTGCCACCGCACAAGACTCTGGAAACACCATATATTTT.

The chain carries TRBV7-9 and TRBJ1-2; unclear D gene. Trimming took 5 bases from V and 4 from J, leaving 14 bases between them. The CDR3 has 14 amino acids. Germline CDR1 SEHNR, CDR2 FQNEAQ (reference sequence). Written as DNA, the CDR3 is TGTGCCAGCAGCCCTAGGACTGTGACCTATGGCTACACCTTC. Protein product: CASSPRTVTYGYTF.

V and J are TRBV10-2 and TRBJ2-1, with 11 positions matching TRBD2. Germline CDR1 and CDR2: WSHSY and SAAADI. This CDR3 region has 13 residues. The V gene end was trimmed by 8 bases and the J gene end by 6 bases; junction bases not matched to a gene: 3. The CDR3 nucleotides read TGCGCCAGCCTTAGCGGGGGGGCCAATGAGCAGTTCTTC. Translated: CASLSGGANEQFF.

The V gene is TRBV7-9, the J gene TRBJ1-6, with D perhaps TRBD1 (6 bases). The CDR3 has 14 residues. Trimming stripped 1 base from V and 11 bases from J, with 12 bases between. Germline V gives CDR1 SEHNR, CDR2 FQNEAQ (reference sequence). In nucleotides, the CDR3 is TGTGCCAGCAGCTTAGAACAGGGAAAGACACCCCTCCACTTT. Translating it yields CASSLEQGKTPLHF.

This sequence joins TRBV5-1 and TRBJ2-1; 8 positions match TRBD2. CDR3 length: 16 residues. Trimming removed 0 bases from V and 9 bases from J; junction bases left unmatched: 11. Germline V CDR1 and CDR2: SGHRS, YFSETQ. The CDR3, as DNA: TGCGCCAGCAGCTTGGATGTCGGGGGGGCATTAGGTGAGCAGTTCTTC. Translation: CASSLDVGGALGEQFF.

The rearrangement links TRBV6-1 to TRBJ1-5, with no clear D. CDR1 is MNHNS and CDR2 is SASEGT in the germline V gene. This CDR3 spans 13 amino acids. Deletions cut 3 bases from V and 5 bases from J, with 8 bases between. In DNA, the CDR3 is TGTGCCAGCAGTGACAGGTCCTATCAGCCCCAGCATTTT. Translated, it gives CASSDRSYQPQHF.

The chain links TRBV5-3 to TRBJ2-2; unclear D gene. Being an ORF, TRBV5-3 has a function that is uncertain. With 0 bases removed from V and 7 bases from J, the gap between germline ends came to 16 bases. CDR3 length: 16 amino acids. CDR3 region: CARSLARRVPGGELFF. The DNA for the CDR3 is TGTGCCAGAAGCTTGGCTCGGAGAGTGCCGGGCGGGGAGCTGTTTTTT.